Listed below are T cell receptor beta chains from one sample, sequenced in a study of cytomegalovirus exposure and HLA in healthy donors. TCRdb keeps only in-frame clones here, not all; method: immunoSEQ multiplex PCR. Of fewer than 100,000 clones listed, roughly three quarters are singletons. Sample: PBMCs. Receptors originate from a man aged 40-55 years in good health and CMV-seronegative. Both conserved end residues are part of each CDR3. A D gene is named only where the DNA matches it firmly. A clone size is listed for some rows: how often the clone was seen (once, few, many), or a class if it is expanded.

clone_size: NA
j_call: TRBJ2-5
v_call: TRBV19
d_call: NA
cdr3_nt: TGTGCCAGTAGTAGCGGACAGTACCAAGAGACCCAGTACTTC
cdr3_aa: CASSSGQYQETQYF

clone_size: once
j_call: TRBJ2-7
v_call: TRBV5-1
d_call: TRBD1
cdr3_nt: TGCGCCAGCAGCTTGGGACAGGGGGGACCCTACGAGCAGTACTTC
cdr3_aa: CASSLGQGGPYEQYF

clone_size: NA
j_call: TRBJ1-1
v_call: TRBV9
d_call: NA
cdr3_nt: TGTGCCAGCAGCGTAGGAGCCCGTGAAGCTTTCTTT
cdr3_aa: CASSVGAREAFF

clone_size: NA
j_call: TRBJ2-7
v_call: TRBV28
d_call: NA
cdr3_nt: TGTGCCAGCAGCCTCCACCAGGGACCGGAGGGCGAGCAGTACTTC
cdr3_aa: CASSLHQGPEGEQYF

clone_size: few
j_call: TRBJ2-7
v_call: TRBV5-8
d_call: NA
cdr3_nt: TGTGCCAGCAGCCCCGATCTACAAGTGACAGAAATCTTCTACGAGCAGTACTTC
cdr3_aa: CASSPDLQVTEIFYEQYF

clone_size: NA
j_call: TRBJ2-1
v_call: TRBV15
d_call: TRBD1
cdr3_nt: TGTGCCACCAGCAGAGCCCGGACAGGGGCCTACAATGAGCAGTTCTTC
cdr3_aa: CATSRARTGAYNEQFF

clone_size: NA
j_call: TRBJ2-1
v_call: TRBV4-3
d_call: TRBD2
cdr3_nt: TGCGCCAGCAGCCAAGAACTAGCGGGAGGGGAAGATGAGCAGTTCTTC
cdr3_aa: CASSQELAGGEDEQFF

clone_size: NA
j_call: TRBJ2-1
v_call: TRBV4-1
d_call: TRBD2
cdr3_nt: TGCGCCAGCAGCCATCCCAGCGGGGGGGCCAATGAGCAGTTCTTC
cdr3_aa: CASSHPSGGANEQFF

clone_size: NA
j_call: TRBJ1-6
v_call: TRBV27
d_call: NA
cdr3_nt: TGTGCCAGCAGTTTCTTCCGGGACAATCGCTCACCCCTCCACTTT
cdr3_aa: CASSFFRDNRSPLHF

clone_size: once
j_call: TRBJ1-4
v_call: TRBV5-6
d_call: NA
cdr3_nt: TGTGCCAGCAGCCATCCGGCAGGGTCTAATGAAAAACTGTTTTTT
cdr3_aa: CASSHPAGSNEKLFF

clone_size: NA
j_call: TRBJ2-2
v_call: TRBV7-9
d_call: NA
cdr3_nt: TGTTCCAGCAGCTTAAGGAAAAGAGATCTCGAAGGGGTAGGGGAGCTGTTTTTT
cdr3_aa: CSSSLRKRDLEGVGELFF

clone_size: NA
j_call: TRBJ2-7
v_call: TRBV11-2
d_call: NA
cdr3_nt: TGTGCCAGCAGCTCCTTGACAGGCTCCTACGAGCAGTACTTC
cdr3_aa: CASSSLTGSYEQYF

clone_size: NA
j_call: TRBJ2-5
v_call: TRBV6-5
d_call: NA
cdr3_nt: TGTGCCAGCAGTCCTACGGGGTCGAGGACCCAGTACTTC
cdr3_aa: CASSPTGSRTQYF

clone_size: NA
j_call: TRBJ2-2
v_call: TRBV11-2
d_call: NA
cdr3_nt: TGTGCCAGCAGCTTCGGACAGCTAACCGGGGAGCTGTTTTTT
cdr3_aa: CASSFGQLTGELFF

clone_size: NA
j_call: TRBJ2-7
v_call: TRBV30
d_call: NA
cdr3_nt: TGTGCCTGGGATCGGTGGCAGGGTAGCAACGAGCAGTACTTC
cdr3_aa: CAWDRWQGSNEQYF

clone_size: NA
j_call: TRBJ2-7
v_call: TRBV11-1
d_call: NA
cdr3_nt: TGTGCCAGCAGCTACGGGACTGGACCCCCCTACGAGCAGTACTTC
cdr3_aa: CASSYGTGPPYEQYF

clone_size: NA
j_call: TRBJ2-5
v_call: TRBV28
d_call: NA
cdr3_nt: TGTGCCAGCAAGGAAAGGACTCTCCAAGAGACCCAGTACTTC
cdr3_aa: CASKERTLQETQYF

clone_size: few
j_call: TRBJ2-1
v_call: TRBV29-1
d_call: TRBD2
cdr3_nt: TGCAGCGTCGCGGAACTAGCGGGAGAGAATGAGCAGTTCTTC
cdr3_aa: CSVAELAGENEQFF

clone_size: few
j_call: TRBJ2-2
v_call: TRBV7-2
d_call: NA
cdr3_nt: TGTGCCAGCAGCCCTACGGGGAACACCGGGGAGCTGTTTTTT
cdr3_aa: CASSPTGNTGELFF

clone_size: NA
j_call: TRBJ2-7
v_call: TRBV4-1
d_call: TRBD1
cdr3_nt: TGCGCCAGCAGCGTCTCCGGGACAGGGTTAAACGAGCAGTACTTC
cdr3_aa: CASSVSGTGLNEQYF

clone_size: NA
j_call: TRBJ1-1
v_call: TRBV7-2
d_call: NA
cdr3_nt: TGTGCCAGCAGCTTAGTCGCCAGGGGATCGACTGAAGCTTTCTTT
cdr3_aa: CASSLVARGSTEAFF

clone_size: few
j_call: TRBJ2-1
v_call: TRBV4-2
d_call: TRBD2
cdr3_nt: TGTGCCAGCAGCCAAGAATTTCTGGGGGCTAGCGGGAGCTTCTTC
cdr3_aa: CASSQEFLGASGSFF

clone_size: NA
j_call: TRBJ1-1
v_call: TRBV19
d_call: NA
cdr3_nt: TGTGCCAGTAGTACCCAGAGAGGCACTAACATGAACACTGAAGCTTTCTTT
cdr3_aa: CASSTQRGTNMNTEAFF

clone_size: NA
j_call: TRBJ2-7
v_call: TRBV20-1
d_call: NA
cdr3_nt: TGCAGTGCTAGAGATCACTACGAGCAGTACTTC
cdr3_aa: CSARDHYEQYF

clone_size: NA
j_call: TRBJ2-1
v_call: TRBV4-1
d_call: NA
cdr3_nt: TGCGCCAGCAGCCAAGATTCGGGTTCGGGAAAGCAGTTCTTC
cdr3_aa: CASSQDSGSGKQFF

clone_size: NA
j_call: TRBJ1-5
v_call: TRBV30
d_call: TRBD1
cdr3_nt: TGTGCCTGGAGAGACCCTGGGACAGGGAGCAATCAGCCCCAGCATTTT
cdr3_aa: CAWRDPGTGSNQPQHF

clone_size: NA
j_call: TRBJ2-3
v_call: TRBV9
d_call: TRBD2
cdr3_nt: TGTGCCAGCAGCGTAGGAGGCGGGAGTCCCACAGATACGCAGTATTTT
cdr3_aa: CASSVGGGSPTDTQYF

clone_size: NA
j_call: TRBJ2-2
v_call: TRBV7-9
d_call: NA
cdr3_nt: TGTGCCAGCAGCTTCGGACAGAACACCGGGGAGCTGTTTTTT
cdr3_aa: CASSFGQNTGELFF

clone_size: once
j_call: TRBJ1-6
v_call: TRBV6-1
d_call: NA
cdr3_nt: TGTGCCAGCAGAAGCACAGGGATCCCCCTCCACTTT
cdr3_aa: CASRSTGIPLHF

clone_size: NA
j_call: TRBJ1-5
v_call: TRBV6-5
d_call: TRBD1
cdr3_nt: TGTGCCAGCACCAGGCGACAGGGACGGAATCAGCCCCAGCATTTT
cdr3_aa: CASTRRQGRNQPQHF

clone_size: NA
j_call: TRBJ2-2
v_call: TRBV2
d_call: TRBD2
cdr3_nt: TGTGCCAGCAGAGGACTAGCGGGAACCGGGGAGCTGTTTTTT
cdr3_aa: CASRGLAGTGELFF

clone_size: NA
j_call: TRBJ2-5
v_call: TRBV6-6
d_call: TRBD1
cdr3_nt: TGTGCCAGCAGTTTACAGGGGCCAGAGACCCAGTACTTC
cdr3_aa: CASSLQGPETQYF

clone_size: few
j_call: TRBJ2-1
v_call: TRBV7-2
d_call: NA
cdr3_nt: TGTGCCAGCGTCGCGGGACCCAACAATGAGCAGTTCTTC
cdr3_aa: CASVAGPNNEQFF

clone_size: NA
j_call: TRBJ1-6
v_call: TRBV28
d_call: TRBD1
cdr3_nt: TGTGCCAGCAGTCGAGGGGGCTTAGGTTCACCCCTCCACTTT
cdr3_aa: CASSRGGLGSPLHF

clone_size: NA
j_call: TRBJ2-7
v_call: TRBV7-9
d_call: NA
cdr3_nt: TGTTCCAGCAGTCACGGAGCCTACGAGCAGTACTTC
cdr3_aa: CSSSHGAYEQYF

clone_size: NA
j_call: TRBJ2-6
v_call: TRBV11-3
d_call: NA
cdr3_nt: TGTGCCAGCAGCTCGGCAGGGGCTGGGGCCAACGTCCTGACTTTC
cdr3_aa: CASSSAGAGANVLTF

clone_size: NA
j_call: TRBJ2-7
v_call: TRBV7-2
d_call: TRBD2
cdr3_nt: TGTGCCAGCAGCACCGGACTAGCGGGAGGGAGCGAGCAGTACTTC
cdr3_aa: CASSTGLAGGSEQYF

clone_size: NA
j_call: TRBJ2-1
v_call: TRBV5-6
d_call: TRBD2
cdr3_nt: TGTGCCAGCAGCTTGGGCCTAGCGGGAGTGCTGTTCTTC
cdr3_aa: CASSLGLAGVLFF

clone_size: NA
j_call: TRBJ2-1
v_call: TRBV6-1
d_call: TRBD1
cdr3_nt: TGTGCCAGCAGTGACCAACGGGACAGGGCCTACAATGAGCAGTTCTTC
cdr3_aa: CASSDQRDRAYNEQFF

clone_size: NA
j_call: TRBJ1-1
v_call: TRBV19
d_call: NA
cdr3_nt: TGTGCCAGTAGTATTCCGCGGCGGCAAGCTTTCTTT
cdr3_aa: CASSIPRRQAFF

clone_size: NA
j_call: TRBJ2-1
v_call: TRBV27
d_call: TRBD2
cdr3_nt: TGTGCCAGCAGTTTGCTGGTGGTAGCGGGGGGGCGCTCCTACAATGAGCAGTTCTTC
cdr3_aa: CASSLLVVAGGRSYNEQFF

clone_size: NA
j_call: TRBJ2-1
v_call: TRBV7-9
d_call: TRBD2
cdr3_nt: TGTGCCAGCAGCCCACTCAGTGGACTAGCGGGAGGAGATGAGCAGTTCTTC
cdr3_aa: CASSPLSGLAGGDEQFF

clone_size: NA
j_call: TRBJ2-4
v_call: TRBV10-3
d_call: TRBD1
cdr3_nt: TGTGCCACGCGCGATTTAGGGGGCTTAGCCAAAAACATTCAGTACTTC
cdr3_aa: CATRDLGGLAKNIQYF

clone_size: once
j_call: TRBJ2-5
v_call: TRBV27
d_call: NA
cdr3_nt: TGTGCCAGCAGTTTATCTTTGGGAGTTGGAGAGACCCAGTACTTC
cdr3_aa: CASSLSLGVGETQYF

clone_size: NA
j_call: TRBJ1-2
v_call: TRBV5-5
d_call: TRBD1
cdr3_nt: TGTGCCAGCAGGATTAGATTACAGGGGGCGTTGAATGGCTACACCTTC
cdr3_aa: CASRIRLQGALNGYTF

clone_size: few
j_call: TRBJ2-7
v_call: TRBV30
d_call: TRBD2
cdr3_nt: TGTGCCTGGAGAAGAGGACTAGGGTACGAGCAGTACTTC
cdr3_aa: CAWRRGLGYEQYF

clone_size: NA
j_call: TRBJ2-1
v_call: TRBV4-1
d_call: TRBD1
cdr3_nt: TGCGCCAGCAGCCTCCCATCACCGACAGGGGGAGTCAATGAGCAGTTCTTC
cdr3_aa: CASSLPSPTGGVNEQFF

clone_size: NA
j_call: TRBJ2-3
v_call: TRBV5-6
d_call: TRBD2
cdr3_nt: TGTGCCAGCAGCAAGACTAGCGGACTTAGCACAGATACGCAGTATTTT
cdr3_aa: CASSKTSGLSTDTQYF

clone_size: NA
j_call: TRBJ1-2
v_call: TRBV20-1
d_call: NA
cdr3_nt: TGCAGTGCTAGCTTTGTGGGCTACACCTTC
cdr3_aa: CSASFVGYTF

clone_size: few
j_call: TRBJ1-4
v_call: TRBV19
d_call: TRBD1
cdr3_nt: TGTGCCAGTAGTCCCCGGACAGGGGTCGAAAAACTGTTTTTT
cdr3_aa: CASSPRTGVEKLFF

clone_size: NA
j_call: TRBJ1-6
v_call: TRBV5-4
d_call: NA
cdr3_nt: TGTGCCAGCAGCTTGGTCAGGGATTCACCCCTCCACTTT
cdr3_aa: CASSLVRDSPLHF